A selection of T cell receptor beta chains follows, all from one sample in a study of blood T cell repertoires in COVID-19. Generated by immunoSEQ multiplex PCR, the TCRdb table keeps only in-frame clones and is missing some. The sample carries approximately 210,000 clones, 80% recorded once. The sample taken for sequencing was PBMCs or T cells enriched from blood (not recorded which). These receptors were obtained from a man aged 25-45 years with acute COVID-19. Both conserved end residues are part of each CDR3. Each record gives: D gene, clone size, J gene, V gene, CDR3 DNA, CDR3 protein. D genes are given only for firm matches. Not every row has a clone size; where given, it reads once, few, many or a size class.

D gene: NA; clone size: NA; J gene: TRBJ1-5; V gene: TRBV23-1; CDR3 DNA: TGCGCCAGCAGTTCCTCCTCCCGGGGGATGAATAGCAATCAGCCCCAGCATTTT; CDR3 protein: CASSSSSRGMNSNQPQHF
D gene: TRBD1; clone size: NA; J gene: TRBJ1-4; V gene: TRBV4-1; CDR3 DNA: TGCGCCAGCAGCCAAGGGGACAGGGGCGGGGAAAAACTGTTTTTT; CDR3 protein: CASSQGDRGGEKLFF
D gene: TRBD2; clone size: NA; J gene: TRBJ2-3; V gene: TRBV27; CDR3 DNA: TGTGCCAGCAGGCGAGCGGGGGCGAACACAGATACGCAGTATTTT; CDR3 protein: CASRRAGANTDTQYF
D gene: NA; clone size: NA; J gene: TRBJ1-1; V gene: TRBV5-1; CDR3 DNA: TGCGCCAGCAGCTCTTTAGGGGTAAACACTGAAGCTTTCTTT; CDR3 protein: CASSSLGVNTEAFF
D gene: NA; clone size: NA; J gene: TRBJ1-1; V gene: TRBV29-1; CDR3 DNA: TGCAGCGTTGTGAGCGGTGAAGCTTTCTTT; CDR3 protein: CSVVSGEAFF
D gene: TRBD1; clone size: NA; J gene: TRBJ2-5; V gene: TRBV25-1; CDR3 DNA: TGTGCCAGCAGTGTCGACAGGGGAGTGCTTGGGACCCAGTACTTC; CDR3 protein: CASSVDRGVLGTQYF
D gene: NA; clone size: NA; J gene: TRBJ2-2; V gene: TRBV7-3; CDR3 DNA: TGTGCCAGCAGCTTAACGGGGAGCGGGGAGCTGTTTTTT; CDR3 protein: CASSLTGSGELFF
D gene: NA; clone size: NA; J gene: TRBJ1-3; V gene: TRBV12-5; CDR3 DNA: TGTGCTAGTGCCCGGCAGGGATTCTCTGGAAACACCATATATTTT; CDR3 protein: CASARQGFSGNTIYF
D gene: NA; clone size: NA; J gene: TRBJ1-5; V gene: TRBV19; CDR3 DNA: TGTGCCAGTAGTCCCGGCGGGGGGCGCGGTGATTATCAGTCCCAGCATTTT; CDR3 protein: CASSPGGGRGDYQSQHF
D gene: TRBD2; clone size: NA; J gene: TRBJ2-3; V gene: TRBV5-1; CDR3 DNA: TGCGCCAGCAGCTTTAACGGGGGGGATAGCACAGATACGCAGTATTTT; CDR3 protein: CASSFNGGDSTDTQYF
D gene: NA; clone size: NA; J gene: TRBJ1-1; V gene: TRBV4-1; CDR3 DNA: TGCGCCAGCAGCCATGAAACAGGGATGAACACTGAAGCTTTCTTT; CDR3 protein: CASSHETGMNTEAFF
D gene: NA; clone size: few; J gene: TRBJ1-5; V gene: TRBV30; CDR3 DNA: TGTGCCTGGAGTGTAAAGGGGAATGCTCAGCCCCAGCATTTT; CDR3 protein: CAWSVKGNAQPQHF
D gene: TRBD1; clone size: NA; J gene: TRBJ2-3; V gene: TRBV27; CDR3 DNA: TGTGCCAGCAGTTTATATGGACAGGGGGCCATGAGCACAGATACGCAGTATTTT; CDR3 protein: CASSLYGQGAMSTDTQYF
D gene: NA; clone size: NA; J gene: TRBJ1-2; V gene: TRBV9; CDR3 DNA: TGTGCCAGCAGCGTAGAACTTACAGGGAATGGCTACACCTTC; CDR3 protein: CASSVELTGNGYTF
D gene: NA; clone size: once; J gene: TRBJ1-4; V gene: TRBV27; CDR3 DNA: TGTGCCAGCCGGGGAAGGAGGGAATATCGGAGTGGTAATGAAAAACTGTTTTTT; CDR3 protein: CASRGRREYRSGNEKLFF
D gene: TRBD2; clone size: NA; J gene: TRBJ2-2; V gene: TRBV7-6; CDR3 DNA: TGTGCCAGCAGCTTAGCGAGAGGACTAGCGAACACCGGGGAGCTGTTTTTT; CDR3 protein: CASSLARGLANTGELFF
D gene: TRBD1; clone size: NA; J gene: TRBJ1-1; V gene: TRBV6-5; CDR3 DNA: TGTGCCAGCAGAACGACAGGGGGCTACACTGAAGCTTTCTTT; CDR3 protein: CASRTTGGYTEAFF
D gene: TRBD1; clone size: NA; J gene: TRBJ1-2; V gene: TRBV9; CDR3 DNA: TGTGCCAGCAGCGATTTCGAGGGGGCTCCGCGGGGCTACACCTTC; CDR3 protein: CASSDFEGAPRGYTF
D gene: NA; clone size: NA; J gene: TRBJ1-1; V gene: TRBV5-5; CDR3 DNA: TGTGCCAGCAGCCCGATAGCCCAACGCGGCACTGAAGCTTTCTTT; CDR3 protein: CASSPIAQRGTEAFF
D gene: NA; clone size: once; J gene: TRBJ1-3; V gene: TRBV3-1/TRBV3-2; CDR3 DNA: TGTGCCAGCAGCCTCGTCTCTGGAAACACCATATATTTT; CDR3 protein: CASSLVSGNTIYF
D gene: NA; clone size: many; J gene: TRBJ2-2; V gene: TRBV7-6; CDR3 DNA: TGTGCCAGCAGCTTAGTGGAGGGCACCGGGGAGCTGTTTTTT; CDR3 protein: CASSLVEGTGELFF
D gene: NA; clone size: NA; J gene: TRBJ2-1; V gene: TRBV29-1; CDR3 DNA: TGCAGCGTTTTGGGGACAAGAAGATACAATGAGCAGTTCTTC; CDR3 protein: CSVLGTRRYNEQFF
D gene: NA; clone size: NA; J gene: TRBJ2-3; V gene: TRBV12-5; CDR3 DNA: TGTGCTAGTGGTACCGCCCCGGGAGAGATCACAGATACGCAGTATTTT; CDR3 protein: CASGTAPGEITDTQYF
D gene: TRBD1; clone size: NA; J gene: TRBJ2-2; V gene: TRBV7-3; CDR3 DNA: TGTGCCAGCAGTACCACAGGGGGCGCCGCCACCGGGGAGCTGTTTTTT; CDR3 protein: CASSTTGGAATGELFF